This TCR beta chain was profiled in a study of blood T cells in healthy people across ages. About this clonotype itself: Its specificity is not known.

Sample-barcoded 5' priming and a J-beta primer mix drove a second PCR of about 7 to 11 cycles. TCRdb called the 5' RACE reads again in MiXCR, with one record for every CDR3 protein. The profile shows around 400,000 distinct CDR3 sequences, approximately 51% of them singletons. Trimming took off 0 bases at V and 4 bases at J, with 12 bases between the two ends. The CDR3 is 15 amino acids. Overall study results and limits: Estimates of diversity drawn from one million T cells were considered underestimates. Per million T cells, TCR beta diversity dropped roughly linearly as age increased.

The sample was blood. The clonotype comes from a man in his sixties in good health. This chain uses TRBV12-3 or TRBV12-4 with TRBJ2-5; a weak D match, TRBD2 (6 bases). This CDR3 is CASSLAGLEGETQYF. CDR3 DNA sequence: TGTGCCAGCAGTTTAGCGGGCCTGGAGGGAGAGACCCAGTACTTC.